The TCR beta chain under discussion was sequenced for a study of cytomegalovirus exposure and HLA in healthy donors. The overall study: Findings of an earlier analysis included 90 million to 120 million unique TCR beta sequences from roughly 190 million T cells. Study outcomes and limitations: It has been reported that TCR beta sequences accurately predicted the HLA-A and HLA-B alleles of most subjects. Later analysis suggested most CMV-associated TCR beta chains were HLA-restricted. Later work found that TCR association rates differed between HLA loci; DRB1 had the most and HLA-C the fewest.

Germline assignment: CDR1 SGDLS and CDR2 YYNGEE. The CDR3 spans 14 residues. Trimming removed 0 bases at V and 2 bases at J, with 9 bases between. A remark on this clone: Its antigen is unknown.

A multiplex PCR was run with 60 Vbeta primers and 13 Jbeta primers. Here immunoSEQ multiplex PCR was the method, and the copy in TCRdb shows in-frame clones only, minus some. The data show 180,000 or so clones, over 75% seen once. The clonotype was recovered from a boy younger than 10 in good health and CMV-seronegative. The J gene is TRBJ2-7, the V gene TRBV9, with D possibly TRBD1 on 5 matching bases. Source material: PBMCs. Here the CDR3 DNA reads TGTGCCAGCAGCGTAGGAGACAGTGCCTACGAGCAGTACTTC. Translated, it gives CASSVGDSAYEQYF.